The 10 T cell receptor beta chains below all came from one sample that was sequenced in a study of regulatory T cells in long-lasting Graves disease. Noted time point: newly diagnosed GD, antithyroid drugs for less than 3 months. Following extraction of RNA from PBMCs, that RNA was used to make the TCR library. The authors built TCR beta libraries using iRepertoire HTBI primers and Arm-PCR of CDR3 regions. Using its own MiXCR run on the multiplex PCR reads, TCRdb lists one record per CDR3 protein. In the table there are about 240,000 distinct CDR3 sequences, 20% of which are singletons. Material: peripheral blood mononuclear cells (PBMCs), obtained at new diagnosis, from a patient treated with antithyroid drugs. These receptor sequences come from a female donor with Graves disease.

This clonotype was seen many times. CDR3 residues: CASSITTSTNEQFF. CDR3 nucleotides: TGTGCCAGTAGTATCACAACTAGCACCAATGAGCAGTTCTTC. The J gene is TRBJ2-1, the V gene TRBV19; D perhaps matches TRBD2 (6 bases). The CDR3 has 14 amino acids. V was pared by 3 bases and J by 6 bases, with 12 bases between. The germline gives CDR1 LNHDA, CDR2 SQIVND (reference sequence).

The V gene is TRBV28, the J gene TRBJ1-5, with TRBD1 identical over 9 bases. This CDR3 has 20 amino acids. CDR1 is MDHEN, CDR2 SYDVKM, per germline. Losses at the gene ends were 6 bases for V and 1 base for J; bases not matched to a gene: 19. The CDR3, as DNA: TGTGCCAGCAGCGGATATACCCCGTGGGACAGGGACCCGAGCAATCAGCCCCAGCATTTT. As protein: CASSGYTPWDRDPSNQPQHF.

J is TRBJ2-1 and V is TRBV5-1; a possible D gene is TRBD1 (5 bases). Trimming left V 2 bases short and J 6 bases short, with 9 bases between. The CDR3 has 13 amino acids. In germline, CDR1 is SGHRS, CDR2 YFSETQ. CDR3 sequence reads: CASSFGHGNEQFF. CDR3 DNA: TGCGCCAGCAGCTTCGGACATGGCAATGAGCAGTTCTTC.

A single count supports this clonotype. The gene calls are TRBV6-1 and TRBJ2-7, with a possible D match to TRBD2 (5 bases). Per the germline V gene, CDR1 is MNHNS and CDR2 is SASEGT. Deletions cut 5 bases from V and 6 bases from J, with 14 bases between. This CDR3 is 13 amino acids long. The CDR3 loop reads CASSPWSRGEQYF. The CDR3 nucleotides are TGTGCCAGCAGTCCTTGGTCCCGGGGCGAGCAGTACTTC.

This clonotype was picked up a small number of times. This chain links TRBV3-1 with TRBJ2-3; D might be TRBD1 or TRBD2, each matching 6 bases. V lost 0 bases, J lost 2 bases, and 18 bases lay in between. Per the germline V gene, CDR1 is LGHDT and CDR2 is YNNKEL (reference sequence). The CDR3 extends over 18 amino acids. The CDR3 region is CASSQDRWRGTFTDTQYF. The CDR3 nucleotides read TGTGCCAGCAGCCAAGACAGGTGGAGGGGGACCTTCACAGATACGCAGTATTTT.

This clonotype occurred many times. CDR3 coding DNA: TGTGCCAGCAGTAATACCGGGACCAAGGGCACAGATACGCAGTATTTT. Translated: CASSNTGTKGTDTQYF. This chain joins TRBV6-1 and TRBJ2-3, with D perhaps TRBD1 or TRBD2 (5 bases each). The CDR3 runs 16 residues. Germline CDR1 and CDR2: MNHNS and SASEGT. V lost 5 bases and J lost 1, with 16 bases in between.

This clonotype was detected ten times or more. This chain joins TRBV19 and TRBJ2-7; 8 bases fit TRBD1. CDR3 size: 16 residues. The J segment lost 1 base and the V segment lost 4 bases, leaving 9 bases of the junction unmatched. In germline, CDR1 is LNHDA, CDR2 SQIVND (reference sequence). CDR3 in DNA: TGTGCCAGTAGTACCCTCGGACAGGGTAGGTCCTACGAGCAGTACTTC. It codes for CASSTLGQGRSYEQYF. The full variable domain, in which reference TRBV19 and TRBJ2-7 provide the parts outside the CDR3, is DGGITQSPKYLFRKEGQNVTLSCEQNLNHDAMYWYRQDPGQGLRLIYYSQIVNDFQKGDIAEGYSVSREKKESFPLTVTSAQKNPTAFYLCASSTLGQGRSYEQYFGPGTRLTVT.

This sequence joins TRBV12-3 or TRBV12-4 and TRBJ2-7; D is ambiguous. Trimming shortened V by 6 bases and J by 3 bases, and 9 bases separated the two germline ends. This CDR3 region has 12 residues. DNA of the CDR3: TGTGCCAGCAGCAGTGACAACTACGAGCAGTACTTC. Its protein product is CASSSDNYEQYF.

This clonotype has a count of ten or more. V usage is TRBV7-2 and J usage is TRBJ2-3; TRBD2 is a possible D gene (7 bases). Germline V gene data show CDR1 as SGHTA and CDR2 as FQGNSA. The CDR3 is made up of 17 amino acids. Trimming cost V 2 bases and J 3 bases, with 18 bases left between them. In nucleotides, the CDR3 is TGTGCCAGCAGCTTAATAGGGGGGGGGGCCTGGACAGATACGCAGTATTTT. Residues: CASSLIGGGAWTDTQYF. The whole variable domain, remainder taken from reference TRBV7-2 and TRBJ2-3, is GAGVSQSPSNKVTEKGKDVELRCDPISGHTALYWYRQSLGQGLEFLIYFQGNSAPDKSGLPSDRFSAERTGGSVSTLTIQRTQQEDSAVYLCASSLIGGGAWTDTQYFGPGTRLTVL.

This clonotype turned up a few times. This rearrangement joins TRBV19 to TRBJ1-5, with D tentatively TRBD1 (6 bases). Germline CDR1 is LNHDA and CDR2 is SQIVND (reference sequence). This CDR3 contains 14 residues. V was cut by 10 bases and J by 0 bases, with 13 bases left in between. The CDR3 DNA follows: TGTGCCACCCGGACAGTTTATAGCAATCAGCCCCAGCATTTT. It codes for CATRTVYSNQPQHF.